This TCR beta chain emerged from a study of cytotoxic CD8 clonotypes in ibrutinib-treated CLL. The germline V gene encodes CDR1 MRHNA and CDR2 SNTAGT. The CDR3 is 17 amino acids. V lost 0 bases to trimming and J lost 0 bases, with 12 bases between them. Only in-frame clones appear in the TCRdb table, and some are missing; sequencing was by immunoSEQ multiplex PCR. The table records 120,000 to 150,000 clones, approximately 77% of them present only once. This TCR was sampled from a human donor with chronic lymphocytic leukemia. V usage is TRBV6-4 and J usage is TRBJ2-1; D gene ambiguous. The input for sequencing was PBMCs, taken after 12 months of ibrutinib treatment. The CDR3: CASSDSPNRASYNEQFF. CDR3 coding DNA: TGTGCCAGCAGTGACTCTCCCAACCGGGCCTCCTACAATGAGCAGTTCTTC.